The entry that follows covers one T cell receptor beta chain sequence. Its antigen is unknown. In the naive CD8 group, cells lacked CD45RO and were positively selected for CCR7, so terminally differentiated effector memory CD45RA+ cells were left out. Donors comprised only Caucasian adults living in Nashville, Tennessee. Sequencing used immunoSEQ multiplex PCR; TCRdb keeps in-frame clones, though not all of them. The table lists about 2 million clones, around 96% of them singletons. This specimen belongs to a study of shared clonotypes between healthy human individuals. Whole-study findings and limits: Large depth notwithstanding, sorted-subset sequencing proved incomplete by rarefaction. Investigators collected only blood, and repertoires in tissues likely differ.

Deletions cut 6 bases from V and 3 bases from J, with 14 bases between. The germline gives CDR1 LNHNV, CDR2 YYDKDF (reference sequence). The CDR3 loop spans 14 amino acids. The genes are TRBV15 and TRBJ1-1; D is uncertain. The clonotype originates from a man aged 18-30 years in good health. Sequenced: naive CD8+ T cells sorted from blood. DNA for the CDR3: TGTGCCACCAGGCACTCGCTCGACGACACTGAAGCTTTCTTT. It translates to CATRHSLDDTEAFF.